Below are 19 T cell receptor beta chains sequenced from a single sample in a study of Graves' ophthalmopathy and Graves' hyperthyroidism. RNA transcripts yielded amplified TCR beta CDR3 regions. A first-round RT-PCR used HTBI primers, followed by a second-round multiplex PCR. TCRdb passed the multiplex PCR reads through MiXCR, listing each CDR3 protein once. The top ten clones hold 9.8% of a sample with about 500,000 distinct CDR3 sequences, 13% to 15% of them seen once. Sequences were obtained from blood. These receptors all come from a woman aged 25-40 years with Graves' ophthalmopathy.

This clonotype was seen at least ten times. The gene calls are TRBV11-2 and TRBJ2-3; perhaps TRBD2 as D (6 bases). Trimming shortened V by 7 bases and J by 0 bases, and 17 bases separated the two germline ends. Germline V gene lookup returns CDR1 SGHAT and CDR2 FQNNGV. CDR3 length equals 16 residues. The CDR3 DNA reads as TGTGCCAGCATGACTAGGGCCATAGTTAGCACAGATACGCAGTATTTT. Its protein is CASMTRAIVSTDTQYF. Using reference TRBV11-2 and TRBJ2-3 for the parts outside the CDR3, the full variable domain is EAGVAQSPRYKIIEKRQSVAFWCNPISGHATLYWYQQILGQGPKLLIQFQNNGVVDDSQLPKDRFSAERLKGVDSTLKIQPAKLEDSAVYLCASMTRAIVSTDTQYFGPGTRLTVL.

There are many counts of this clonotype. CDR3 in amino acids: CSARQMNTEAFF. The CDR3 coding sequence is TGCAGTGCTAGACAGATGAACACTGAAGCTTTCTTT. The chain carries TRBV20-1 and TRBJ1-1; no clear D gene. CDR3 length: 12 residues. The germline gives CDR1 DFQATT, CDR2 SNEGSKA (reference sequence). Deletions cut 2 bases from V and 0 bases from J, with 4 bases between.

This clonotype was observed at least ten times. This chain links TRBV11-2 with TRBJ2-7, with 7 positions matching TRBD1. The CDR3 spans 16 residues. Looked up from germline, CDR1 is SGHAT and CDR2 is FQNNGV. With V trimmed by 4 bases and J by 3 bases, 12 bases remained unmatched. The CDR3 here is CASSYLGQNPYYEQYF. CDR3 in DNA: TGTGCCAGCAGCTACTTGGGACAGAACCCTTACTACGAGCAGTACTTC.

The V and J genes are TRBV28 and TRBJ2-5, with 10 bases lining up with TRBD2. V was clipped by 8 bases and J by 0 bases; unmatched bases: 3. CDR1 is MDHEN and CDR2 is SYDVKM in the germline V gene. This CDR3 is 14 amino acids long. In nucleotides, the CDR3 is TGTGCCAGCCTTAGCGGGAGGAACCAAGAGACCCAGTACTTC. This codes for CASLSGRNQETQYF.

This clonotype was seen many times. V is TRBV12-3 or TRBV12-4 and J is TRBJ2-5, with a possible D match to TRBD1 (6 bases). Trimming left V 6 bases short and J 7 bases short, with 15 bases between. The CDR3 runs to 13 residues. The CDR3 sequence is CASRQTGTLTQYF. The CDR3 DNA sequence: TGTGCCAGCAGACAGACAGGCACCCTGACCCAGTACTTC.

This chain uses TRBV7-9 with TRBJ1-6; weak D call: TRBD1 (6 bases). The CDR3 spans 11 residues. The V end lost 5 bases, the J end lost 14 bases, and 10 bases lay between the germline ends. CDR1 SEHNR and CDR2 FQNEAQ come from the germline V gene (reference sequence). CDR3 protein: CASSLGGALHF. DNA of the CDR3: TGTGCCAGCAGCCTAGGGGGTGCCCTCCACTTT.

This clonotype was seen ten or more times. The V call is TRBV29-1, the J call TRBJ2-7; D possibly corresponds to TRBD2 (6 bases). The CDR3 runs to 14 residues. V was trimmed by 7 bases and J by 1 base, leaving 17 bases between them. CDR1 is SQVTM and CDR2 is ANQGSEA in the germline V gene. CDR3 DNA sequence: TGCAGCGCCAATGGGGTTAGCGGTTCCTACGAGCAGTACTTC. Translated, it gives CSANGVSGSYEQYF.

This clonotype has ten or more counts. The gene calls are TRBV15 and TRBJ2-7, with D possibly being TRBD1 (6 bases). Germline-derived CDR1 and CDR2 are LNHNV and YYDKDF (reference sequence). CDR3 length equals 14 residues. The V end was cut by 3 bases, the J end by 0 bases, with 9 bases between. CDR3 amino acids: CATSRDRSSYEQYF. The CDR3 DNA reads TGTGCCACCAGCAGGGACAGAAGCTCCTACGAGCAGTACTTC. Full variable domain (missing parts from reference TRBV15 and TRBJ2-7): DAMVIQNPRYQVTQFGKPVTLSCSQTLNHNVMYWYQQKSSQAPKLLFHYYDKDFNNEADTPDNFQSRRPNTSFCFLDIRSPGLGDTAMYLCATSRDRSSYEQYFGPGTRLTVT.

The chain uses TRBV10-2 and TRBJ2-5; no clear D. Germline V gives CDR1 WSHSY, CDR2 SAAADI. The CDR3 is 11 residues long. V was cut by 6 bases and J by 5 bases, with 7 bases left in between. The CDR3, as DNA: TGCGCCAGCAGGGATAGGGAGACCCAGTACTTC. This sequence encodes CASRDRETQYF.

The chain recombines TRBV6-1 with TRBJ2-2, with TRBD1 matching over 7 bases. The germline V gene has CDR1 MNHNS and CDR2 SASEGT. V lost 8 bases, J lost 6 bases, and 9 bases stayed unmatched. The CDR3 length is 14 residues. CDR3 protein: CASATGRIAGELFF. CDR3 DNA: TGTGCCAGCGCGACAGGGCGCATTGCCGGGGAGCTGTTTTTT.

This clonotype appeared many times. The chain joins TRBV6-2 or TRBV6-3 to TRBJ1-1; D remains unclear. Germline V gene sequence: CDR1 MNHEY, CDR2 SVGEGT. V was trimmed by 11 bases and J by 4 bases, leaving 11 bases between them. The CDR3 sequence is 11 residues long. The DNA for the CDR3 is TGTGCCGGCAAAGAAGGCACTGAAGCTTTCTTT. Protein product: CAGKEGTEAFF.

The table lists this clonotype with many counts. J is TRBJ1-1 and V is TRBV12-3 or TRBV12-4; D gene ambiguous. There are 20 residues in the CDR3. V lost 3 bases to trimming and J lost 6 bases, with 32 bases between them. The DNA of the CDR3 is TGTGCCAGCAGTTTCCCCTCACTCCGTCTTGAAGTAGGTGGGGAGGCTGAAGCTTTCTTT. Protein: CASSFPSLRLEVGGEAEAFF.

This clonotype was seen ten or more times. CDR3 sequence (DNA): TGTGCCAGCAGTTACTCGAAGACTAGCGGCACCGGGGAGCTGTTTTTT. This encodes CASSYSKTSGTGELFF. The V call is TRBV6-5, the J call TRBJ2-2; 9 bases map to TRBD2. The V gene's germline CDR1 is MNHEY and CDR2 SVGAGI. Unmatched junction bases numbered 3, after V lost 0 bases and J lost 4 bases. This CDR3 has 16 amino acids.

This clonotype was counted a few times. The chain uses TRBV7-3 and TRBJ1-5, with TRBD1 as a possible D gene (5 bases). The CDR3 is made up of 17 amino acids. Trimming pared 1 base from V and 0 bases from J, leaving 13 bases between. Germline loops: CDR1 SGHTA, CDR2 FQGTGA. The DNA of the CDR3 is TGTGCCAGCAGCTTAAGTCTCAGGGCCGTTAGCAATCAGCCCCAGCATTTT. Translating gives CASSLSLRAVSNQPQHF. Filled out from reference TRBV7-3 and TRBJ1-5, the complete variable domain reads GAGVSQTPSNKVTEKGKYVELRCDPISGHTALYWYRQSLGQGPEFLIYFQGTGAADDSGLPNDRFFAVRPEGSVSTLKIQRTERGDSAVYLCASSLSLRAVSNQPQHFGDGTRLSIL.

The chain has TRBV7-9 and TRBJ2-5; TRBD1 matches 7 bases. The CDR3 consists of 15 residues. The germline CDR1 and CDR2 sequences are SEHNR and FQNEAQ (reference sequence). The V segment lost 3 bases and the J segment 3 bases; nucleotides outside the gene matches: 7. The CDR3 is CASSFAGTEKETQYF. The CDR3 DNA reads as TGTGCCAGCAGCTTTGCAGGGACAGAAAAAGAGACCCAGTACTTC.

The chain couples TRBV6-2 or TRBV6-3 to TRBJ1-3; 12 bases line up with TRBD1. CDR1 is MNHEY, CDR2 SVGEGT, per germline. The trim removed 4 bases at V and 3 bases at J, leaving 10 bases unmatched. The CDR3 is made up of 18 amino acids. The DNA of the CDR3 is TGTGCCAGCAGTTTCCGTCCCGGGACAGGGGGCGATGGAAACACCATATATTTT. This codes for CASSFRPGTGGDGNTIYF.

In its sample, this clonotype was seen many times. V usage is TRBV6-1 and J usage is TRBJ1-1; 10 bases fit TRBD1. CDR3 length: 13 amino acids. Germline loops: CDR1 MNHNS, CDR2 SASEGT. V lost 6 bases, J lost 11 bases, and 9 bases stayed unmatched. The CDR3 is CASRGLGTGAAFF. The CDR3 nucleotides are TGTGCCAGCAGAGGACTAGGGACAGGGGCTGCTTTCTTT.

This clonotype was recorded many times. CDR3 nucleotide sequence: TGTGCCAGCAGTCCGGGGAGGGGGCATCAGCCCCAGCATTTT. It yields the protein CASSPGRGHQPQHF. V and J are TRBV6-2 or TRBV6-3 and TRBJ1-5, with 7 bases identical to TRBD1. Unmatched junction bases numbered 6, after V lost 5 bases and J lost 5 bases. Per the germline V gene, CDR1 is MNHEY and CDR2 is SVGEGT. The CDR3 is 14 amino acids.

This clonotype occurred many times. The J gene is TRBJ1-5, the V gene TRBV27; D is ambiguous. The CDR3 covers 14 residues. Germline assignment: CDR1 MNHEY and CDR2 SMNVEV (reference sequence). V shed 0 bases and J shed 1 base, with 4 bases lying between them. CDR3 coding DNA: TGTGCCAGCAGTTTATCTTTCAGCAATCAGCCCCAGCATTTT. Its translation is CASSLSFSNQPQHF.